Sequencing of this TCR beta chain was carried out in a study of shared clonotypes between healthy human individuals. Some clones are missing from TCRdb's copy, which holds only in-frame ones; the method was immunoSEQ multiplex PCR. The sample shows about 980,000 clones, over 60% of them seen only once. Study findings and constraints: Sequencing depth was a factor that was expected to affect clonotype sharing among donors.

Trimming took 0 bases from V and 0 from J, leaving 9 bases between them. The CDR3 has 15 amino acids. Germline CDR1 is KGHSH and CDR2 is LQKENI. As to this clone: The antigen remains undetermined.

Source material: memory CD4+ T cells sorted from blood. Subset specified: CD45RA-negative fraction. The chain joins TRBV18 to TRBJ2-7, with no clear D. The TCR sequence derives from a man younger than 35 in good health. This chain's CDR3 is CASSPPSSPSYEQYF. In nucleotides, the CDR3 is TGTGCCAGCTCACCACCATCCAGCCCCTCCTACGAGCAGTACTTC.